Following are 8 T cell receptor beta chains from one sample sequenced in a study of T cells in Graves' hyperthyroidism and ophthalmopathy. Using RNA transcripts as the source, TCR beta CDR3 regions were amplified. The HTBI set primed first-round TCR CDR3 RT-PCR. Each CDR3 protein is one row after TCRdb ran MiXCR on the multiplex PCR reads. The sample holds 300,000 to 400,000 distinct CDR3 sequences, 18% seen once. Sequencing input: blood. The receptors here all came from a woman aged 45-60 years with Graves' hyperthyroidism.

This clonotype was picked up many times. This sequence joins TRBV2 and TRBJ2-5; 8 bases line up with TRBD2. The CDR3 is 15 residues long. The germline CDR1 and CDR2 sequences are SNHLY and FYNNEI. V shed 1 base and J 7 bases; nucleotides not matched to a gene: 8. The CDR3 loop reads CASSEDRSGMATQYF. The CDR3 DNA follows: TGTGCCAGCAGTGAAGATCGTAGCGGGATGGCGACCCAGTACTTC.

This clonotype occurred a few times. Given a much more abundant clone one base away, this may be a read error. The chain is built from TRBV18 and TRBJ1-1, with D possibly TRBD1 on 5 matching bases. The CDR3 is 14 residues long. V was cut by 3 bases and J by 4 bases, with 12 bases left in between. Germline V gene sequence: CDR1 KGHSH, CDR2 LQKENI. The CDR3 DNA is TGTGCCAGCTCACCTGACAGAATGAGCACTGAAGCTTTCTTT. Protein: CASSPDRMSTEAFF.

This clonotype has only a few counts. This may be a read error: a much more frequent sequence differs by one nucleotide. This chain connects TRBV11-2 to TRBJ2-3; a possible D gene is TRBD2 (5 bases). This CDR3 region has 13 residues. Germline V lookup: CDR1 SGHAT, CDR2 FQNNGV. V was trimmed by 5 bases and J by 5 bases, leaving 11 bases between them. Here the CDR3 reads CASSLGGLDTQYF. In DNA form, the CDR3 reads TGTGCCAGCAGCCTTGGAGGCTTAGATACGCAGTATTTT. Looking up the rest from reference TRBV11-2 and TRBJ2-3 gives the full variable domain: EAGVAQSPRYKIIEKRQSVAFWCNPISGHATLYWYQQILGQGPKLLIQFQNNGVVDDSQLPKDRFSAERLKGVDSTLKIQPAKLEDSAVYLCASSLGGLDTQYFGPGTRLTVL.

This clonotype has at least ten counts. The chain uses TRBV6-5 and TRBJ2-7, with D unresolved. The germline gives CDR1 MNHEY, CDR2 SVGAGI. Trimming stripped 2 bases from V and 3 bases from J, with 14 bases between. This CDR3 spans 15 amino acids. The CDR3 here is CASSYGSVRNYEQYF. CDR3 sequence (DNA): TGTGCCAGCAGTTACGGGTCCGTACGAAACTACGAGCAGTACTTC.

This clonotype was observed at least ten times. V usage is TRBV20-1 and J usage is TRBJ2-2; D unclear. V lost 6 bases and J lost 5, with 13 bases in between. Per the germline V gene, CDR1 is DFQATT and CDR2 is SNEGSKA (reference sequence). CDR3 length equals 13 residues. The DNA of the CDR3 is TGCAGTGCCCCCTTGATGGCTACCGGGGAGCTGTTTTTT. The encoded protein is CSAPLMATGELFF.

J is TRBJ2-7 and V is TRBV12-3 or TRBV12-4, with D perhaps given as TRBD1 or TRBD2 (5 bases each). CDR3 length: 16 amino acids. V shed 6 bases and J shed 4 bases, with 22 bases lying between them. Here the CDR3 reads CASSREPGPKFYEQYF. The CDR3 DNA sequence: TGTGCCAGCAGCCGTGAACCGGGACCGAAATTTTACGAGCAGTACTTC.

There are a few counts of this clonotype. The chain combines TRBV4-2 with TRBJ1-2; TRBD1 might be the D (6 bases). The CDR3 length is 15 residues. In germline, CDR1 is LGHNA, CDR2 YNFKEQ. The V end lost 0 bases, the J end lost 2 bases, and 10 bases lay between the germline ends. The CDR3 DNA reads TGTGCCAGCAGCCAAGATTACGGACAGAACTATGGCTACACCTTC. Translation: CASSQDYGQNYGYTF.

This clonotype was observed many times. The chain couples TRBV5-6 to TRBJ2-5; TRBD1 might be the D (5 bases). V was shortened by 3 bases and J by 1 base, with 10 bases between the two germline ends. Looked up from germline, CDR1 is SGHDT and CDR2 is YYEEEE. This CDR3 contains 14 residues. The DNA of the CDR3 is TGTGCCAGCAGCTACCTGACAGTCCAAGAGACCCAGTACTTC. This codes for CASSYLTVQETQYF.